The next 31 T cell receptor beta chains were all read from a single sample in a study of T cell changes during pregnancy in multiple sclerosis. TCRdb's table, derived via immunoSEQ multiplex PCR, lists solely in-frame clones and lacks some. The table lists approximately 47,000 clones, 70% to 90% of them singletons. The input for sequencing was peripheral blood, taken in the first trimester of pregnancy. The origin of the receptors is a female donor with multiple sclerosis, enrolled in a pregnancy study.

This clone was seen only once. J is TRBJ1-2 and V is TRBV7-2; 7 positions match TRBD1. V lost 3 bases to trimming and J lost 12 bases; unmatched junction nucleotides: 10. CDR3 length: 13 residues. The germline CDR1 and CDR2 sequences are SGHTA and FQGNSA. CDR3: CASSFDQTGRNTF. The DNA of the CDR3 is TGTGCCAGCAGCTTCGACCAGACAGGGAGGAACACCTTC.

The V gene is TRBV4-1, the J gene TRBJ2-1, with D possibly being TRBD1 (5 bases). V shed 1 base and J shed 3 bases, with 16 bases lying between them. The CDR3 consists of 17 residues. The germline V gene has CDR1 MGHRA and CDR2 YSYEKL. CDR3 sequence (DNA): TGCGCCAGCAGCCAAGGGCAGGGCCGCAAAGGCTACAATGAGCAGTTCTTC. Translated, it gives CASSQGQGRKGYNEQFF.

This clone turned up a few times. The V call is TRBV10-3, the J call TRBJ1-2; 9 bases agree with TRBD1. The length of the CDR3 is 11 residues. The ends lost 6 bases at V and 10 bases at J; junction bases unmatched: 3. Germline CDR1 ENHRY, CDR2 SYGVKD. The chain's CDR3 is CAISRTGAYTF. The CDR3 bases are TGTGCCATCAGCAGGACAGGGGCCTACACCTTC.

The V gene is TRBV2, the J gene TRBJ2-5; D may be TRBD1 (5 bases). Germline V gene sequence: CDR1 SNHLY, CDR2 FYNNEI. The CDR3 has 13 amino acids. Trimming took off 5 bases at V and 2 bases at J, with 9 bases between the two ends. CDR3 sequence reads: CASSSDRQETQYF. CDR3 bases: TGTGCCAGCAGTTCTGACAGACAAGAGACCCAGTACTTC.

The chain has TRBV7-3 and TRBJ1-1, with 7 bases aligning to TRBD1. After removal of 2 bases from V and 3 bases from J, the junction contained 0 bases not matched to a gene. Looked up from germline, CDR1 is SGHTA and CDR2 is FQGTGA. The CDR3 loop spans 13 amino acids. The CDR3 DNA follows: TGTGCCAGCAGCTTAGACAGGGACACTGAAGCTTTCTTT. Protein sequence: CASSLDRDTEAFF.

The V call is TRBV7-8, the J call TRBJ2-7; a weak D match, TRBD1 (6 bases). Germline V gene lookup returns CDR1 SGHVS and CDR2 FQNEAQ. The CDR3 consists of 15 residues. V lost 5 bases to trimming and J lost 3 bases, with 17 bases between them. CDR3 in amino acids: CASSLSRGYIYEQYF. For the CDR3, the DNA is TGTGCCAGCAGCCTTTCTAGGGGGTATATCTACGAGCAGTACTTC. The complete variable domain, with remaining parts taken from reference TRBV7-8 and TRBJ2-7, reads GAGVSQSPRYKVAKRGQDVALRCDPISGHVSLFWYQQALGQGPEFLTYFQNEAQLDKSGLPSDRFFAERPEGSVSTLKIQRTQQEDSAVYLCASSLSRGYIYEQYFGPGTRLTVT.

V is TRBV6-4 and J is TRBJ2-1; 10 bases are a match to TRBD2. J gave up 9 bases and V 7 bases, and 12 bases lay outside the gene matches. The CDR3 covers 15 residues. Germline CDR1 MRHNA, CDR2 SNTAGT. The CDR3 sequence: CASTELAGEGGEQFF. The CDR3 DNA reads as TGTGCCAGCACCGAGCTAGCGGGGGAAGGTGGTGAGCAGTTCTTC.

This clone was observed a single time. The CDR3 sequence: CASSPRYSGNTIYF. In DNA form, the CDR3 reads TGTGCCAGCAGCCCACGGTATTCTGGAAACACCATATATTTT. This sequence joins TRBV5-6 and TRBJ1-3; D remains ambiguous. CDR3 length: 14 residues. The V end was cut by 4 bases, the J end by 1 base, with 9 bases between. The germline V gene encodes CDR1 SGHDT and CDR2 YYEEEE.

The chain recombines TRBV2 with TRBJ1-5; 7 positions match TRBD1. V shed 6 bases and J 4 bases; nucleotides not matched to a gene: 3. Germline V gene data show CDR1 as SNHLY and CDR2 as FYNNEI. The CDR3 consists of 13 residues. The CDR3, as DNA: TGTGCCAGCAGGGGACAGAGTAATCAGCCCCAGCATTTT. Protein sequence: CASRGQSNQPQHF.

This clone appeared a single time. The V and J genes are TRBV27 and TRBJ1-2; 7 positions match TRBD1. Germline V CDR1 and CDR2: MNHEY, SMNVEV (reference sequence). Unmatched junction bases numbered 7, after V lost 8 bases and J lost 4 bases. The CDR3 has 13 amino acids. The CDR3 region is CASADRDTYGYTF. The CDR3 DNA reads TGTGCCAGCGCCGACAGGGACACCTATGGCTACACCTTC.

This clone was detected once. Other nucleotide sequences from this sample produce the same CDR3. The chain links TRBV28 to TRBJ1-2, with a tentative D call TRBD1 (5 bases). The CDR3 runs to 13 residues. Between the trimmed V and J ends, which lost 5 bases and 4 bases, there was a span of 11 bases. Germline V gene sequence: CDR1 MDHEN, CDR2 SYDVKM. This CDR3 is CASSMGGTYGYTF. In DNA, the CDR3 is TGTGCCAGCAGTATGGGGGGGACCTATGGCTACACCTTC.

The V call is TRBV27, the J call TRBJ1-3, with 8 bases lining up with TRBD1. The CDR3 loop spans 16 amino acids. J gave up 0 bases and V 9 bases, and 10 bases lay outside the gene matches. Germline loops: CDR1 MNHEY, CDR2 SMNVEV (reference sequence). The CDR3 sequence: CARGAGGLSSGNTIYF. CDR3 nucleotide sequence: TGTGCCAGAGGGGCAGGGGGCCTAAGCTCTGGAAACACCATATATTTT.

The chain has TRBV5-4 and TRBJ2-3; tentatively, D is TRBD1 (5 bases). Trimming cost V 4 bases and J 6 bases, with 15 bases left between them. Germline V gene sequence: CDR1 SGHNT, CDR2 YYREEE (reference sequence). This CDR3 is 14 amino acids long. The CDR3 sequence: CASSRGPGTDTQYF. CDR3 DNA sequence: TGTGCCAGCAGCAGGGGCCCAGGTACGGATACGCAGTATTTT.

The chain combines TRBV6-4 with TRBJ1-6, with D possibly being TRBD1 (5 bases). V lost 10 bases, J lost 7 bases, and 17 bases lay in between. The CDR3 runs to 14 residues. CDR1 and CDR2 (germline): MRHNA, SNTAGT. The CDR3 nucleotides are TGTGCCAATTATCCCAGGGTATGCAATTCACCCCTCCACTTT. Protein sequence: CANYPRVCNSPLHF.

This chain uses TRBV19 with TRBJ2-1, with a possible D match to TRBD1 (6 bases). V was shortened by 5 bases and J by 4 bases, with 15 bases between the two germline ends. CDR3 length equals 15 residues. The V gene's germline CDR1 is LNHDA and CDR2 SQIVND (reference sequence). This chain's CDR3 is CASSPRDTDYNEQFF. For the CDR3, the DNA is TGTGCCAGTAGTCCCCGGGACACGGATTACAATGAGCAGTTCTTC.

The chain uses TRBV10-3 and TRBJ1-3; no firm D call. Germline V gene sequence: CDR1 ENHRY, CDR2 SYGVKD. The CDR3 contains 13 residues. V lost 6 bases and J lost 1, with 7 bases in between. The CDR3 DNA sequence: TGTGCCATCAGCTCCGCGTCTGGAAACACCATATATTTT. Translating it yields CAISSASGNTIYF.

Only one count was recorded for this clone. V usage is TRBV4-3 and J usage is TRBJ1-2, with 7 bases matching TRBD1. Trimming took 1 base from V and 2 from J; bases not matched to a gene: 1. From germline, CDR1 is LGHNA and CDR2 YSLEER. This CDR3 is 14 amino acids long. The CDR3 DNA is TGCGCCAGCAGCCAAGTACAGGGGAACTATGGCTACACCTTC. Protein: CASSQVQGNYGYTF.

The table lists this clone with a count of one. The chain uses TRBV5-1 and TRBJ2-7; 8 bases line up with TRBD2. The trim removed 0 bases at V and 0 bases at J, leaving 2 bases unmatched. The CDR3 is made up of 15 amino acids. Germline V lookup: CDR1 SGHRS, CDR2 YFSETQ. The CDR3 DNA reads as TGCGCCAGCAGCTTGGGGCTAGCGGGCTCCTACGAGCAGTACTTC. Translated, it gives CASSLGLAGSYEQYF.

This chain joins TRBV2 and TRBJ2-7, with 10 bases fitting TRBD1. The V gene's germline CDR1 is SNHLY and CDR2 FYNNEI. The CDR3 is 14 amino acids. The junction had 8 bases not matched to a gene; V was cut back by 6 bases and J by 6 bases. The CDR3 nucleotides read TGTGCCAGCAGCCTGAGACAGGGGGCATCCGAGCAGTACTTC. Translating it yields CASSLRQGASEQYF.

This chain joins TRBV19 and TRBJ2-5, with D possibly matching TRBD1 (5 bases). CDR3 size: 13 residues. CDR1 and CDR2 (germline): LNHDA, SQIVND (reference sequence). Trimming pared 7 bases from V and 7 bases from J, leaving 16 bases between. CDR3 loop: CASNQGVDGTQYF. CDR3 bases: TGTGCCAGTAATCAGGGTGTGGATGGGACCCAGTACTTC.

The CDR3 nucleotides read TGCGCCAGCAGCTTGGGGCGAGGGACCCAGTACTTC. Residues: CASSLGRGTQYF. The chain has TRBV5-1 and TRBJ2-5; no definite D call. The CDR3 is made up of 12 amino acids. Trimming shortened V by 0 bases and J by 7 bases, and 7 bases separated the two germline ends. Per the germline V gene, CDR1 is SGHRS and CDR2 is YFSETQ.

This sequence joins TRBV11-2 and TRBJ2-7; TRBD2 agrees at 10 bases. The V and J ends lost 2 bases and 9 bases, in that order; junction bases with no gene match: 4. Germline CDR1 and CDR2: SGHAT and FQNNGV. The length of the CDR3 is 13 residues. The CDR3 DNA reads as TGTGCCAGCAGCTTAAGACTAGCGGGTGCGCAGTACTTC. This codes for CASSLRLAGAQYF.

The V and J genes are TRBV2 and TRBJ2-1; D might be TRBD2 (6 bases). The germline V and J ends were trimmed by 6 bases and 4 bases, with 7 bases remaining between them. Germline-derived CDR1 and CDR2 are SNHLY and FYNNEI. The CDR3 is made up of 12 amino acids. The CDR3 DNA sequence: TGTGCCAGCAGGGGACTGTACAATGAGCAGTTCTTC. This codes for CASRGLYNEQFF. Complete variable domain (other parts from reference TRBV2 and TRBJ2-1): EPEVTQTPSHQVTQMGQEVILRCVPISNHLYFYWYRQILGQKVEFLVSFYNNEISEKSEIFDDQFSVERPDGSNFTLKIRSTKLEDSAMYFCASRGLYNEQFFGPGTRLTVL.

The CDR3 nucleotides are TGTGCCAGCAACCCGGGGGGGAACCAAGAGACCCAGTACTTC. Translating it yields CASNPGGNQETQYF. The J gene is TRBJ2-5, the V gene TRBV6-5; the match to TRBD2 covers 8 bases. V lost 7 bases and J lost 0; bases outside the gene matches: 4. Germline lookup yields CDR1 MNHEY and CDR2 SVGAGI. The CDR3 is 14 amino acids.

V usage is TRBV6-5 and J usage is TRBJ1-2, with a possible D match to TRBD1 (5 bases). The CDR3 contains 14 residues. V lost 2 bases and J 4 bases, leaving 11 bases between the germline ends. CDR1 is MNHEY and CDR2 is SVGAGI in the germline V gene. The CDR3 DNA is TGTGCCAGCAGTTACGGCCCCGGGGGCTATGGCTACACCTTC. Translating it yields CASSYGPGGYGYTF.

The rearrangement joins TRBV7-8 to TRBJ2-1, with 11 positions matching TRBD2. The CDR3 covers 16 residues. Trimming cost V 3 bases and J 3 bases; bases outside gene matches: 4. Germline V gives CDR1 SGHVS, CDR2 FQNEAQ. DNA of the CDR3: TGTGCCAGCAGCTTCCCGGGACTAGCGGTCTACAATGAGCAGTTCTTC. This gives the protein CASSFPGLAVYNEQFF.

V is TRBV18 and J is TRBJ2-7; a weak D match, TRBD1 (6 bases). The length of the CDR3 is 16 residues. CDR1 and CDR2 (germline): KGHSH, LQKENI. The V end was cut by 0 bases, the J end by 0 bases, with 12 bases between. CDR3 DNA: TGTGCCAGCTCACCACCGGGCAGGACAGTCTCCTACGAGCAGTACTTC. It translates to CASSPPGRTVSYEQYF. The full variable domain, in which reference TRBV18 and TRBJ2-7 provide the parts outside the CDR3, is NAGVMQNPRHLVRRRGQEARLRCSPMKGHSHVYWYRQLPEEGLKFMVYLQKENIIDESGMPKERFSAEFPKEGPSILRIQQVVRGDSAAYFCASSPPGRTVSYEQYFGPGTRLTVT.

The rearrangement links TRBV5-4 to TRBJ1-1, with 8 nucleotides matching TRBD1. The CDR3 length is 13 residues. V trimming: 4 bases; J trimming: 3 bases; junction bases outside the gene matches: 2. CDR1 and CDR2 (germline): SGHNT, YYREEE (reference sequence). CDR3 coding DNA: TGTGCCAGCAGCCCGGACAGGGACACTGAAGCTTTCTTT. Protein product: CASSPDRDTEAFF.

This clone was seen a single time. The gene calls are TRBV5-1 and TRBJ2-7, with 12 nucleotides matching TRBD1. The V gene's germline CDR1 is SGHRS and CDR2 YFSETQ. V lost 1 base, J lost 7 bases, and 9 bases stayed unmatched. The CDR3 runs to 16 residues. The CDR3 DNA is TGCGCCAGCAGCTTGTTAGCCGGGACAGGGGGCCTAGAGCAGTACTTC. It yields the protein CASSLLAGTGGLEQYF.

The J gene is TRBJ2-3, the V gene TRBV6-4, with D perhaps TRBD2 (7 bases). The V gene lost 3 bases and the J gene lost 2 bases, with 12 bases spanning the gap. The CDR3 totals 15 residues. Germline CDR1 and CDR2: MRHNA and SNTAGT. For the CDR3, the DNA is TGTGCCAGCAGTGAGAAGGGGGGGGCCACAGATACGCAGTATTTT. Amino acid sequence: CASSEKGGATDTQYF.

This clone was counted once. This chain links TRBV7-2 with TRBJ2-5, with 9 bases lining up with TRBD2. Germline V lookup: CDR1 SGHTA, CDR2 FQGNSA. CDR3 length: 13 amino acids. V lost 5 bases to trimming and J lost 5 bases; unmatched junction nucleotides: 3. The CDR3 is CASSKGLAETQYF. The CDR3 DNA reads TGTGCCAGCAGCAAAGGACTAGCGGAGACCCAGTACTTC.